What follows are 12 T cell receptor beta chains derived from one specimen sequenced in a study of breast tumors, draining lymph nodes, adjacent tissues (dated by TCRdb to the mid-2010s). Library generation was performed with multiplex PCR. Sequencing used an Illumina HiSeq 2000. TCRdb reanalyzed the raw reads on its own, using fastp at Q25 for trimming and MiXCR for clone calling, and kept in-frame beta chains. Each CDR3 protein appears once, grouped with its most common genes and DNA. The sample has 270,000 or so distinct CDR3 sequences on record, about 30% of them singletons. Of the sample, 0.85% to 1.2% is held by the ten largest clones. Lymph node samples were obtained from the axillary draining lymph nodes of breast cancer patients. Sequencing used axillary lymph node tissue. The receptors shown here come from a female donor with breast cancer. Some clones in this sample may be carry-over from other donors' samples.

About this clonotype itself: Being one base from a much bigger clone, this may be a read error. The chain couples TRBV15 to TRBJ1-4; perhaps TRBD1 as D (5 bases). CDR3 length equals 16 residues. In germline, CDR1 is LNHNV, CDR2 YYDKDF (reference sequence). The CDR3 sequence: CATSRESKGWGEKLVF. The CDR3 region has the DNA TGTGCCACCAGCAGAGAGAGCAAGGGGTGGGGTGAAAAACTGGTTTTT.

Worth noting for this clonotype: One end of the junction varies from germline; a read error may be responsible. This chain joins TRBV30 and TRBJ1-5, with TRBD1 identical over 8 bases. This CDR3 is 12 amino acids long. Germline CDR1 reads GTSNPN; CDR2 reads SVGIG (reference sequence). CDR3 sequence reads: CAFGTGGFPQNF. The CDR3 region has the DNA TGTGCCTTCGGGACAGGAGGATTTCCCCAGAATTTT.

This clonotype was seen many times. V gene TRBV20-1 combines with J gene TRBJ1-3, with TRBD1 matching over 7 bases. This CDR3 has 16 amino acids. Germline V gene sequence: CDR1 DFQATT, CDR2 SNEGSKA (reference sequence). Trimming took 0 bases from V and 4 from J; bases not matched to a gene: 9. The CDR3 region is CSARDVAGGKGNTIYF. As DNA, the CDR3 is TGCAGTGCTAGAGATGTGGCAGGGGGGAAGGGAAACACCATATATTTT.

This clonotype was seen many times. The V gene is TRBV20-1, the J gene TRBJ2-7; 7 bases are a match to TRBD2. The V segment lost 1 base and the J segment 7 bases; nucleotides outside the gene matches: 13. CDR1 and CDR2 from the germline V gene are DFQATT and SNEGSKA (reference sequence). This CDR3 is built from 15 residues. DNA of the CDR3: TGCAGTGCTAGAGGTCGGAGCGGGACCGGCCCTGAGCAGTACTTC. This encodes CSARGRSGTGPEQYF.

The chain links TRBV7-6 to TRBJ2-1; the D gene is possibly TRBD2 (6 bases). In germline, CDR1 is SGHVS, CDR2 FNYEAQ. V shed 0 bases and J shed 12 bases, with 12 bases lying between them. The CDR3 has 13 residues. The CDR3 sequence is CASSLATGAGQFF. The CDR3 nucleotides read TGTGCCAGCAGCTTAGCGACGGGAGCCGGGCAGTTCTTC.

This clonotype was picked up many times. In DNA, the CDR3 is TGCAGCGTTCCGGGACTAGGGGTGAATACGCAGTATTTT. Protein product: CSVPGLGVNTQYF. The V call is TRBV29-1, the J call TRBJ2-3, with 8 bases fitting TRBD2. CDR3 length: 13 amino acids. Germline V gene lookup returns CDR1 SQVTM and CDR2 ANQGSEA. The V segment lost 5 bases and the J segment 7 bases; nucleotides outside the gene matches: 8.

This clonotype was picked up one time. This clone may be a read error of a much larger clone one base away. V gene TRBV6-1 combines with J gene TRBJ1-5; D is perhaps TRBD1 (6 bases). CDR1 is MNHNS, CDR2 SASEGT, per germline. V was trimmed by 4 bases and J by 1 base, leaving 14 bases between them. This CDR3 has 16 residues. The CDR3 loop is CASSASRGLSNQPQHF. The CDR3 coding sequence is TGTGCCAGCAGTGCGAGCAGGGGATTGAGCAATCAGCCCCAGCATTTT.

The sample holds a few counts of this clonotype. The chain has TRBV9 and TRBJ2-4, with 10 positions matching TRBD2. The CDR3 extends over 16 amino acids. Germline CDR1 and CDR2: SGDLS and YYNGEE. V lost 4 bases to trimming and J lost 7 bases; unmatched junction nucleotides: 11. CDR3 amino acids: CASSNHRAGGNNIQYF. The CDR3 DNA follows: TGTGCCAGCAGCAACCACCGAGCGGGAGGGAACAACATTCAGTACTTC.

This clonotype was seen at least ten times. The J gene is TRBJ2-7, the V gene TRBV11-1; D unresolved. V was pared by 6 bases and J by 1 base, with 10 bases between. Per the germline V gene, CDR1 is SGHAT and CDR2 is FQDESV (reference sequence). The length of the CDR3 is 13 residues. Written as DNA, the CDR3 is TGTGCCAGCAGAGCCGACACATCCTACGAGCAGTACTTC. Translation gives CASRADTSYEQYF.

The sample holds many counts of this clonotype. The rearrangement uses TRBV14 and TRBJ2-7; 10 nucleotides match TRBD2. V lost 0 bases, J lost 3 bases, and 2 bases stayed unmatched. Germline V gives CDR1 SGHDN, CDR2 FVKESK. The CDR3 covers 15 residues. DNA of the CDR3: TGTGCCAGCAGCCAAGAAAGCGGGAGGGTCTACGAGCAGTACTTC. Protein product: CASSQESGRVYEQYF.

Written as DNA, the CDR3 is TGTGCCAGCAACCGGGGAGGGGCCCCCGGGGAGACCCAGTACTTC. It yields the protein CASNRGGAPGETQYF. This chain links TRBV5-6 with TRBJ2-5; 7 bases are a match to TRBD2. Germline lookup yields CDR1 SGHDT and CDR2 YYEEEE. The CDR3 totals 15 residues. V lost 6 bases and J lost 5; bases outside the gene matches: 13.

The CDR3 nucleotides read TGTGCCAGCAGTGTCGGCATAGATGGCAATCAGCCCCAGCATTTT. Protein product: CASSVGIDGNQPQHF. The J gene is TRBJ1-5, the V gene TRBV27; D gene uncertain. This CDR3 comprises 15 residues. The V and J ends lost 5 bases and 2 bases respectively, with 13 bases between them. Germline V gene data show CDR1 as MNHEY and CDR2 as SMNVEV (reference sequence).